The rows below give T cell receptor beta chains drawn from one sample of a study of T cell responses to AZD1222 COVID-19 vaccine. The repertoire was sequenced with immunoSEQ multiplex PCR; TCRdb's copy has only in-frame clones and lacks some. The data contain over 100,000 clones, roughly 86% of them singletons. The sample here was peripheral blood, taken 28 days after the second dose of the MenACWY control vaccine. The receptor source for this set is an adult who received the MenACWY meningococcal vaccine as a control. The CDR3 runs from the conserved cysteine through the conserved F or W. D genes are given only for firm matches. Clone size is given for some rows only: seen once, a few or many times, or a class if the clone is expanded.

d_gene	v_gene	j_gene	abundance	CDR3aa	CDR3nt
-	TRBV7-8	TRBJ2-7	-	CASSLGVQGPEQYF	TGTGCCAGCAGCTTAGGGGTACAGGGCCCCGAGCAGTACTTC
TRBD1	TRBV28	TRBJ1-3	-	CASRRQGLSGNTIYF	TGTGCCAGCAGAAGACAGGGCCTCTCTGGAAACACCATATATTTT
-	TRBV6-5	TRBJ1-5	-	CASTSGRAGNQPQHF	TGTGCCAGCACCTCGGGCCGAGCCGGCAATCAGCCCCAGCATTTT
-	TRBV6-6	TRBJ2-1	-	CASSRGGVSGGWQFF	TGTGCCAGCAGCCGCGGTGGAGTTTCCGGCGGATGGCAGTTCTTC
TRBD1	TRBV10-3	TRBJ1-2	-	CAITKGDGQASLREGYTF	TGTGCCATCACCAAGGGTGACGGACAGGCCAGCCTTCGCGAGGGCTACACCTTC
-	TRBV6-2/TRBV6-3	TRBJ1-2	-	CASSYPVPGYTF	TGTGCCAGCAGTTACCCAGTCCCGGGCTACACCTTC
-	TRBV27	TRBJ2-7	-	CASSFPGALNYEQYF	TGTGCCAGCAGTTTCCCGGGAGCCTTAAACTACGAGCAGTACTTC
TRBD1	TRBV5-4	TRBJ2-2	-	CASSPGTGQNTGELFF	TGTGCCAGCAGCCCAGGGACAGGGCAGAACACCGGGGAGCTGTTTTTT
TRBD1	TRBV28	TRBJ1-2	-	CASSLDRAYGYTF	TGTGCCAGCAGCCTCGACAGGGCATATGGCTACACCTTC
-	TRBV19	TRBJ1-4	-	CASSINIATNEKLFF	TGTGCCAGTAGTATCAACATCGCAACTAATGAAAAACTGTTTTTT
TRBD2	TRBV7-2	TRBJ2-3	-	CASRQLAGGYTDTQYF	TGTGCCAGCAGGCAACTAGCGGGGGGGTACACAGATACGCAGTATTTT
TRBD2	TRBV9	TRBJ2-3	-	CASSAGSSGGETDTQYF	TGTGCCAGCAGCGCCGGGAGTAGCGGGGGGGAGACAGATACGCAGTATTTT
TRBD1	TRBV6-5	TRBJ1-2	-	CASSYSEGAGYGYTF	TGTGCCAGCAGTTACTCGGAGGGGGCGGGGTATGGCTACACCTTC
-	TRBV28	TRBJ1-2	-	CASTPQGRGDYGYTF	TGTGCCAGCACCCCCCAGGGGAGGGGAGACTATGGCTACACCTTC
TRBD2	TRBV2	TRBJ2-2	-	CASRPGLAGGGTGELFF	TGTGCCAGCAGGCCGGGACTAGCGGGGGGCGGCACCGGGGAGCTGTTTTTT
-	TRBV28	TRBJ2-7	-	CASSRDGAGSSYEQYF	TGTGCCAGCAGCCGGGACGGGGCGGGAAGCTCCTACGAGCAGTACTTC
TRBD2	TRBV11-3	TRBJ2-7	-	CASRPPRDYKSYEQYF	TGTGCCAGCAGGCCACCCCGGGACTATAAATCCTACGAGCAGTACTTC
TRBD1	TRBV6-2/TRBV6-3	TRBJ1-1	once	CASSYSTVQGAFVMNTEAFF	TGTGCCAGCAGTTACTCGACGGTACAGGGGGCCTTCGTTATGAACACTGAAGCTTTCTTT
TRBD1	TRBV5-1	TRBJ2-7	-	CASSGGTGGTYEQYF	TGCGCCAGCAGCGGCGGGACAGGGGGTACCTACGAGCAGTACTTC
-	TRBV5-1	TRBJ2-5	-	CASAPRPGGTQYF	TGCGCCAGCGCGCCGCGCCCAGGAGGGACCCAGTACTTC
-	TRBV7-3	TRBJ1-1	few	CASRLITGSEAFF	TGTGCCAGCAGGCTAATCACAGGTTCTGAAGCTTTCTTT
TRBD1	TRBV24-1	TRBJ1-2	-	CATSDSRRQGAHGYTF	TGTGCCACCAGTGATTCTAGAAGACAGGGGGCACATGGCTACACCTTC
-	TRBV10-1	TRBJ2-7	-	CASSETGPGYEQYF	TGCGCCAGCAGTGAAACAGGACCTGGGTACGAGCAGTACTTC
-	TRBV28	TRBJ1-4	-	CASRKLSEKLFF	TGTGCCAGCAGGAAGCTCTCTGAAAAACTGTTTTTT
-	TRBV4-3	TRBJ1-1	-	CASSQEVGQLTEAFF	TGCGCCAGCAGCCAAGAGGTAGGACAACTCACTGAAGCTTTCTTT
-	TRBV7-2	TRBJ1-1	-	CASSKEGDGNTEAFF	TGTGCCAGCAGCAAAGAGGGGGACGGAAACACTGAAGCTTTCTTT
-	TRBV14	TRBJ2-1	-	CASSRAEPYNEQFF	TGTGCCAGCAGCCGGGCAGAACCATACAATGAGCAGTTCTTC
TRBD2	TRBV13	TRBJ2-3	-	CASSWLASGGLSTDTQYF	TGTGCCAGCAGCTGGCTGGCTAGCGGGGGGCTGAGCACAGATACGCAGTATTTT
-	TRBV21-1	TRBJ2-3	few	CASSAPTGDPDTQYF	TGTGCCAGCAGCGCCCCGACAGGGGACCCAGATACGCAGTATTTT
-	TRBV21-1	TRBJ1-1	-	CASSKVWGPEAFF	TGTGCCAGCAGCAAAGTGTGGGGTCCTGAAGCTTTCTTT
TRBD1	TRBV6-7	TRBJ1-6	-	CASSYLDRGNSPLHF	TGTGCCAGCAGTTACCTGGACAGGGGTAATTCACCCCTCCACTTT
-	TRBV4-3	TRBJ1-2	-	CASSQDRAQGFNYGYTF	TGCGCCAGCAGCCAAGATCGAGCTCAGGGGTTTAACTATGGCTACACCTTC
TRBD1	TRBV7-2	TRBJ2-7	-	CASTKDGTVMLREQYF	TGTGCCAGCACCAAAGACGGGACAGTGATGCTTCGAGAGCAGTACTTC
-	TRBV11-1	TRBJ2-1	-	CASSEQGGEVDEQFF	TGTGCCAGCAGCGAACAGGGAGGAGAAGTCGATGAGCAGTTCTTC
-	TRBV5-4	TRBJ1-2	once	CASSRPGGIGGYTF	TGTGCCAGCAGCCGGCCCGGGGGGATAGGGGGCTACACCTTC
-	TRBV7-2	TRBJ2-2	-	CASSLVVRNTGELFF	TGTGCCAGCAGCTTAGTAGTCCGGAACACCGGGGAGCTGTTTTTT
TRBD1	TRBV3-1/TRBV3-2	TRBJ2-6	-	CASSHRTTGVGGANVLTF	TGTGCCAGCAGCCACCGCACGACAGGGGTTGGTGGGGCCAACGTCCTGACTTTC
-	TRBV18	TRBJ1-2	-	CASSPRQEDYTF	TGTGCCAGCTCACCCAGACAGGAAGACTACACCTTC
TRBD1	TRBV7-9	TRBJ1-2	once	CASSSILQGYGGYTF	TGTGCCAGCAGCTCTATACTACAGGGGTACGGTGGCTACACCTTC
-	TRBV6-5	TRBJ1-5	-	CASRQRNQPQHF	TGTGCCAGCAGGCAGAGGAATCAGCCCCAGCATTTT
TRBD1	TRBV2	TRBJ1-5	-	CASSANRGGNQPQHF	TGTGCCAGCAGTGCAAACAGGGGAGGCAATCAGCCCCAGCATTTT
TRBD2	TRBV5-6	TRBJ2-1	-	CASSGPGGAVYNEQFF	TGTGCCAGCAGCGGCCCCGGGGGGGCGGTCTACAATGAGCAGTTCTTC
-	TRBV28	TRBJ2-1	-	CASSGGGQVRDEQFF	TGTGCCAGCAGCGGGGGTGGACAGGTCCGAGATGAGCAGTTCTTC
TRBD2	TRBV2	TRBJ2-1	-	CASTVGLASNEQFF	TGTGCCAGCACGGTCGGACTAGCCTCCAATGAGCAGTTCTTC
-	TRBV5-1	TRBJ1-4	few	CASSLAGSTNEKLFF	TGCGCCAGCAGCTTGGCAGGGTCAACTAATGAAAAACTGTTTTTT
TRBD1	TRBV9	TRBJ1-4	-	CASSGEPGQINEKLFF	TGTGCCAGCAGCGGAGAACCGGGACAGATTAATGAAAAACTGTTTTTT
TRBD1	TRBV28	TRBJ1-4	-	CASSPTGTGSDKLFF	TGTGCCAGCAGTCCTACCGGGACAGGAAGTGATAAACTGTTTTTT
TRBD2	TRBV6-5	TRBJ2-3	-	CASSYGGGRSTDTQYF	TGTGCCAGCAGTTACGGCGGGGGGCGTAGCACAGATACGCAGTATTTT
-	TRBV25-1	TRBJ1-2	-	CASSESASANYGYTF	TGTGCCAGCAGTGAATCTGCCAGCGCAAACTATGGCTACACCTTC
-	TRBV7-2	TRBJ2-5	once	CASSSGLITQETQYF	TGTGCCAGCAGCTCCGGACTAATCACACAAGAGACCCAGTACTTC